The present T cell receptor (beta chain) was sequenced within a study of technical replicates of blood from a few donors. The protocol was immunoSEQ multiplex PCR, while the TCRdb copy is restricted to in-frame clones and leaves out a portion. The table shows roughly 76,000 clones, with 91% occurring only once. The CDR3 covers 16 residues. The V gene's germline CDR1 is MNHNS and CDR2 SASEGT. Trimming took off 1 base at V and 3 bases at J, with 13 bases between the two ends. This receptor was identified in a human donor in good health. Some clones in this sample may be carry-over from other donors' samples. The chain is built from TRBV6-1 and TRBJ1-3, with D possibly TRBD1 on 5 matching bases. The sequenced sample was T cells isolated from PBMCs. CDR3 amino acids: CASSEEPGGFGNTIYF. Written as DNA, the CDR3 is TGTGCCAGCAGTGAAGAGCCGGGGGGGTTTGGAAACACCATATATTTT.